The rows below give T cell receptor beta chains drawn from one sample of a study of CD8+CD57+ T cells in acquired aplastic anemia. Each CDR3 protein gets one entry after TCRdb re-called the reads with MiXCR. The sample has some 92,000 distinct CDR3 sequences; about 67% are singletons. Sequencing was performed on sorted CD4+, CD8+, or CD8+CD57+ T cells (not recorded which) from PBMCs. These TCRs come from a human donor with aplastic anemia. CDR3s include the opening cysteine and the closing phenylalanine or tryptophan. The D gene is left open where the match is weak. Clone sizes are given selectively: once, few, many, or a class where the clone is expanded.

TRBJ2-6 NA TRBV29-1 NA CSVLPSGANVLTF TGCAGCGTCCTGCCCTCTGGGGCCAACGTCCTGACTTTC
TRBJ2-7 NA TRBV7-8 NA CASSLAQEFNEQYF TGTGCCAGCAGCTTAGCCCAGGAATTCAACGAGCAGTACTTC
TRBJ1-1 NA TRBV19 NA CASSPRQKNTEAFF TGTGCCAGTAGTCCCAGACAGAAAAACACTGAAGCTTTCTTT
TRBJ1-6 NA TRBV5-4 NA CASSLASQRSSPLHF TGTGCCAGCAGCTTGGCCAGCCAAAGGAGTTCACCCCTCCACTTT
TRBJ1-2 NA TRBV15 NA CATSPPGTANYGYTF TGTGCCACCTCCCCCCCGGGTACCGCTAACTATGGCTACACCTTC
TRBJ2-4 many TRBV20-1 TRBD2 CSARVVAGGVLAKNIQYF TGCAGTGCTAGAGTGGTAGCGGGAGGAGTTTTAGCCAAAAACATTCAGTACTTC
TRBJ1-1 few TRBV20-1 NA CSASQTGKPEAFF TGCAGTGCTAGTCAGACGGGTAAACCTGAAGCTTTCTTT
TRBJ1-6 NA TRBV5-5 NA CASTTIGIYNSPLHF TGTGCCAGCACCACCATCGGTATATATAATTCACCCCTCCACTTT
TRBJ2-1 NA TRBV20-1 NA CSAAEGGGVNEQFF TGCAGTGCGGCGGAGGGGGGAGGGGTCAATGAGCAGTTCTTC
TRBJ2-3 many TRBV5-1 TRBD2 CASSLEPSGKDTQYF TGCGCCAGCAGCTTGGAGCCTAGCGGGAAGGATACGCAGTATTTT
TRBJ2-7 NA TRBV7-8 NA CASSLAWSYEQYF TGTGCCAGCAGCTTAGCGTGGAGTTACGAGCAGTACTTC